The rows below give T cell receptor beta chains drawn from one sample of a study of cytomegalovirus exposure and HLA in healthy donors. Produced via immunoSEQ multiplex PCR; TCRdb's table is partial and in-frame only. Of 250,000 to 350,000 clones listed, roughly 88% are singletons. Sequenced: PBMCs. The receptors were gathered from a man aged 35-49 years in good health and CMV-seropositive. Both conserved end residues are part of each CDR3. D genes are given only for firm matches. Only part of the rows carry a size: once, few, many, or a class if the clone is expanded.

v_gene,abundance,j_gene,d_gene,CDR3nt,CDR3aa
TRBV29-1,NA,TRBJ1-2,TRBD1,TGCAGCGTTGGGGGCGGTGGGGGACAGGGGAAATCTAGGGACTATGGCTACACCTTC,CSVGGGGGQGKSRDYGYTF
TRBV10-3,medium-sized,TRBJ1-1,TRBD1,TGTGCCATCAGTGAGTCGGCGGCAGGGGGCCCGGCTTTCTTT,CAISESAAGGPAFF
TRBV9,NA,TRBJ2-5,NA,TGTGCCAGCAGTGGGGGGGGCAGTCTGCCCTCAAAAGAGACCCAGTACTTC,CASSGGGSLPSKETQYF
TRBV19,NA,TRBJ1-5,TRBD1,TGTGCCAGTAGTATAGATGGGGGACAGGGCCATCAGCCCCAGCATTTT,CASSIDGGQGHQPQHF
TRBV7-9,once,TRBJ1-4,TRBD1,TGTGCCAGCAGCTTAGCACAGGGGAATAATGAAAAACTGTTTTTT,CASSLAQGNNEKLFF
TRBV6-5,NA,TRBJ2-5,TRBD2,TGTGCCAGCAGTTCCCCGGGACTAGCAGAAGAGACCCAGTACTTC,CASSSPGLAEETQYF
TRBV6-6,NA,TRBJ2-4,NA,TGTGCCAGCAGCCGGGGTCGTGGGGCCAAAAACATTCAGTACTTC,CASSRGRGAKNIQYF
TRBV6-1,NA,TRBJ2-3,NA,TGTGCCAGCAGTGAAGCTCAAACAGGGTATGTCACAGATACGCAGTATTTT,CASSEAQTGYVTDTQYF
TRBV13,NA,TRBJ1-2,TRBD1,TGTGCCAGCAGACTGACAGGGGCCAACTATGGCTACACCTTC,CASRLTGANYGYTF
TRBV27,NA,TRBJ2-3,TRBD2,TGTGCCAGCAGTTTTTCCCAAGCGGGACTCACAGATACGCAGTATTTT,CASSFSQAGLTDTQYF
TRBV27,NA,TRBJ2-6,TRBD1,TGTGCCAGCAGTTTGTTCGGGACAGCTAGTGGGGCCAACGTCCTGACTTTC,CASSLFGTASGANVLTF
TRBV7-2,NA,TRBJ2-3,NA,TGTGCCAGCAGCTTAGCGAGGGTTTCAGATACGCAGTATTTT,CASSLARVSDTQYF
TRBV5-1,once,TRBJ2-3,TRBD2,TGCGCCAGCAGCTTGACGACTAGCGGTAGCACAGATACGCAGTATTTT,CASSLTTSGSTDTQYF
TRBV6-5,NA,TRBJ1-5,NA,TGTGCCAGCAGCCAAACGGGGCCCCAGCATTTT,CASSQTGPQHF
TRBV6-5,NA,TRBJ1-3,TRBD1,TGTGCCAGCAGTTACTCCAGGGGGCTAATGGACACCATATATTTT,CASSYSRGLMDTIYF
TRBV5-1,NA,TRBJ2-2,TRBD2,TGCGCCAGCAGCGGATCAGGGACTAGCGCGGGGGAGCTGTTTTTT,CASSGSGTSAGELFF
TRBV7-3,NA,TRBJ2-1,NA,TGTGCCAGCAGCTTTTGGGGAGAGCGCAATGAGCAGTTCTTC,CASSFWGERNEQFF
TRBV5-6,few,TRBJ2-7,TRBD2,TGTGCCAGCAGCTTCACTAGCGGGAACGGGGAGCAGTACTTC,CASSFTSGNGEQYF
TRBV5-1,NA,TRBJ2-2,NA,TGCGCCAGCAGCTTGATGGAACCAGGGACCGGGGAGCTGTTTTTT,CASSLMEPGTGELFF
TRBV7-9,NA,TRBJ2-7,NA,TGTTCCAGCAGCTTAAGCGGAACCTACGAGCAGTACTTC,CSSSLSGTYEQYF
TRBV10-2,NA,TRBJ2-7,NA,TGCGCCAGCAGAGGCGGGGTCGTCTCCTACGAGCAGTACTTC,CASRGGVVSYEQYF
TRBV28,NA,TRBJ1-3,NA,TGTGCCAGCAGTTCATGGACTCCCGCCACCATATATTTT,CASSSWTPATIYF
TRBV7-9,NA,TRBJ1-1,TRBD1,TGTGCCAGCAGCTCGAGGGACAGGGGGAACACTGAAGCTTTCTTT,CASSSRDRGNTEAFF
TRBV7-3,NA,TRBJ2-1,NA,TGTGCCAGCAGCTTGCGACGAGCTACAGGTGAGCAGTTCTTC,CASSLRRATGEQFF
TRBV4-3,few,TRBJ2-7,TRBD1,TGCGCCAGCAGCCAAAGAGTCCGGACAGGGTTTAATTACGAGCAGTACTTC,CASSQRVRTGFNYEQYF
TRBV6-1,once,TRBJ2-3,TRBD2,TGTGCCAGCAGTGACGGTAGCGGGAGAGGGGATACGCAGTATTTT,CASSDGSGRGDTQYF